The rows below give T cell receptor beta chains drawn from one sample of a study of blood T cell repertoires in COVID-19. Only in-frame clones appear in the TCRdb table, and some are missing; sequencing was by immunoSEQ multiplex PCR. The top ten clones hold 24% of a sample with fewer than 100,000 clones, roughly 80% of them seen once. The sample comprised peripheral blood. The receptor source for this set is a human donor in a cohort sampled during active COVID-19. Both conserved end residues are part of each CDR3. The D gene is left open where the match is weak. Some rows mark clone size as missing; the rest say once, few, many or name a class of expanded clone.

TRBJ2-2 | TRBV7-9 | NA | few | TGTGCCAGCAGCCAATACACCGGGGAGCTGTTTTTT | CASSQYTGELFF
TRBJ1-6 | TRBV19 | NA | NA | TGTGCCAGTAGTATTGAGAGCTCACCCCTCCACTTT | CASSIESSPLHF
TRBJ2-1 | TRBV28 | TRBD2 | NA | TGTGCCAGCAGTTTAAAGGGACTAGACATCTACAATGAGCAGTTCTTC | CASSLKGLDIYNEQFF
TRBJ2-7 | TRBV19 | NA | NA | TGTGCCACCAGATGGGGGGGCAGCTCCTACGAGCAGTACTTC | CATRWGGSSYEQYF
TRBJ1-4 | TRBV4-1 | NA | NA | TGCGCCAGCAGCCAGGGGCTGTGGGGGCAAGGTGAAAAACTGTTTTTT | CASSQGLWGQGEKLFF
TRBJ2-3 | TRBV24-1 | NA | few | TGTGCCACCAGTGCGCACAGGGCTAGCACAGATACGCAGTATTTT | CATSAHRASTDTQYF
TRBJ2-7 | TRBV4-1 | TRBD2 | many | TGCGCCAGCAGCCAAGAAAGGGAACTAGCGGGAGGGGCGGTCTACGAGCAGTACTTC | CASSQERELAGGAVYEQYF
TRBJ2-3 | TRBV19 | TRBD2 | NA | TGTGCCAGTAGTATAGGGGGTGCGGGAGGGCTAACAGATACGCAGTATTTT | CASSIGGAGGLTDTQYF
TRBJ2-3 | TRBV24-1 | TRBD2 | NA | TGTGCCACTCAAAAAGCGGGAGGGCGTGATGGTGCGCAGTATTTT | CATQKAGGRDGAQYF
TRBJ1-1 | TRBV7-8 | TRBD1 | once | TGTGCCAGCAGCCCCGACAGGGGGGACACTGAAGCTTTCTTT | CASSPDRGDTEAFF
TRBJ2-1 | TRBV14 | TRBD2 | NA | TGTGCCAGCAGCCAACTAGCGGCCACAGGTGAGCAGTTCTTC | CASSQLAATGEQFF
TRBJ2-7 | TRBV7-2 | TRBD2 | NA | TGTGCCAGCAGCAGACTAGCGGCCTCCTACGAGCAGTACTTC | CASSRLAASYEQYF
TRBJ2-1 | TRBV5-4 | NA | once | TGTGCCAGCAGCTTGGTACTAGCTAGAGATGAGCAGTTCTTC | CASSLVLARDEQFF
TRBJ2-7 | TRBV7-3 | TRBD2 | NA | TGTGCCAGCAGCACCTCTAGCGGGTCGTTAGTTGGCCCCTCGCTTTGGGAGCAGTACTTC | CASSTSSGSLVGPSLWEQYF
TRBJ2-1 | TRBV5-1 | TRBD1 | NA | TGCGCCAGCAGCTCGAACACAGGGGAAAATGAGCAGTTCTTC | CASSSNTGENEQFF
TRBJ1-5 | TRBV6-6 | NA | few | TGTGCCAGCAGTTACTCGGTTTCGGTTTCGCCCCAGCATTTT | CASSYSVSVSPQHF
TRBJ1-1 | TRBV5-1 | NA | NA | TGCGCCAGCAGCTTGGCCCCAGGTAACACTGAAGCTTTCTTT | CASSLAPGNTEAFF
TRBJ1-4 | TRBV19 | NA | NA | TGTGCCAGTAGTATGAGGGGGTCGGTGGAAAAACTGTTTTTT | CASSMRGSVEKLFF
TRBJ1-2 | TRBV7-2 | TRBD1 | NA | TGTGCCAGCAGATCGGGACAGGGGGCCCTCTATGGCTACACCTTC | CASRSGQGALYGYTF
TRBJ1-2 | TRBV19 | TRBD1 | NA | TGTGCCAGTAGTATCCCCGGACAGGGAGTTGGCTACACCTTC | CASSIPGQGVGYTF
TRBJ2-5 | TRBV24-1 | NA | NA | TGTGCCACCAGTGATCGTCCAGGGGAAGAGACCCAGTACTTC | CATSDRPGEETQYF
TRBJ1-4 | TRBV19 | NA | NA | TGTGCCAGTAGTCCAATGACTGGCTCGGCAACTAATGAAAAACTGTTTTTT | CASSPMTGSATNEKLFF
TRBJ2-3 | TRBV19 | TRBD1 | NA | TGTGCCACCGGGGACCGCGACAGGGGAATTACAGATACGCAGTATTTT | CATGDRDRGITDTQYF
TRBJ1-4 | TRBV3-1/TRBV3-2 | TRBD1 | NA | TGTGCCAGCAGCTATACTACAGGGGCGACTAATGAAAAACTGTTTTTT | CASSYTTGATNEKLFF
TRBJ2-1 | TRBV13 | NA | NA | TGTGCCAGCAGCTTACGAGTAGCGGCCTACAATGAGCAGTTCTTC | CASSLRVAAYNEQFF
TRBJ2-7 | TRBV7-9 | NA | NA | TGTGCCAGCAGCTTAGATGGCCGAGGGGAGCAGTACTTC | CASSLDGRGEQYF
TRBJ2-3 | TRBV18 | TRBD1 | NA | TGTGCCAGCTCACTCACAGGGGCCCAGGATACGCAGTATTTT | CASSLTGAQDTQYF
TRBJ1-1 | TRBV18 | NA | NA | TGTGCCAGCTCACCTCGCGGGGGGGGCACGGGCACTGAAGCTTTCTTT | CASSPRGGGTGTEAFF
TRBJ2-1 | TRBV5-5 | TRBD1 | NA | TGTGCCAGCAGCCTCGACAGGGGGCTATCTTACAATGAGCAGTTCTTC | CASSLDRGLSYNEQFF
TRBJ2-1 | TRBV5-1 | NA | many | TGCGCCAGCAGCCTCCGCGGGGATAACAATGAGCAGTTCTTC | CASSLRGDNNEQFF
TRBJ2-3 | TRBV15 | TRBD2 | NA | TGTGCCACCAGCAGAGGACTAGCAGGTGTCACAGATACGCAGTATTTT | CATSRGLAGVTDTQYF
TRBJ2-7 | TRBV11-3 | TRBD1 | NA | TGTGCCAGCAGCTTAGATGGGGACAGGGGGAGGTACGAGCAGTACTTC | CASSLDGDRGRYEQYF
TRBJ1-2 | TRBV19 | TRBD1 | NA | TGTGCCAGTAGTAGGGGACAGGGAAACTATGGCTACACCTTC | CASSRGQGNYGYTF
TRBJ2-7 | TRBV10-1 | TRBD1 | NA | TGCGCCAGCAGTCCCGGGCAAAGGACAGGGGAGTCCTACGAGCAGTACTTC | CASSPGQRTGESYEQYF
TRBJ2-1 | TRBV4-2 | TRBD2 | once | TGTGCCAGCAGCCAGCCCTCCGGGACTAGCAACAATGAGCAGTTCTTC | CASSQPSGTSNNEQFF
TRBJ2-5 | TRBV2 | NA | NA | TGTGCCAGCGAAAACCGGGGGACCCAGTACTTC | CASENRGTQYF
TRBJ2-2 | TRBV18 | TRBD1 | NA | TGTGCCAGCTCATCCGGGACAGGGGGCCGGAGCACCGGGGAGCTGTTTTTT | CASSSGTGGRSTGELFF
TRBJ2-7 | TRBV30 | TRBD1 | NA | TGTGCCTGGAGTGTACAGGGGGCGTACGAGCAGTACTTC | CAWSVQGAYEQYF
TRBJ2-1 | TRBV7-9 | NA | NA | TGTGCCAGCAGCTTAGGGGCAGGGCGGAATCCCTACAATGAGCAGTTCTTC | CASSLGAGRNPYNEQFF
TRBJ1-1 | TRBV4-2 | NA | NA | TGTGCCAGCAGCCACTTCGGCAGGGGAGACACTGAAGCTTTCTTT | CASSHFGRGDTEAFF
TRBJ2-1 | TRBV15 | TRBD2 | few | TGTGCCACCAGCACAACAGCGGGAGCCACCTACAATGAGCAGTTCTTC | CATSTTAGATYNEQFF
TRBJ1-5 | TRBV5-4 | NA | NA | TGTGCCAGCAGCTTGGCCGGGGGCAATCAGCCCCAGCATTTT | CASSLAGGNQPQHF
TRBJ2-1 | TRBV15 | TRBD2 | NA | TGTGCCACCAGCAGAACTAGCGGGGAACACAATGAGCAGTTCTTC | CATSRTSGEHNEQFF
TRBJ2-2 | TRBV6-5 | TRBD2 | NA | TGTGCCGGTCGAAGCGGGAAAGCGGACACCGGGGAGCTGTTTTTT | CAGRSGKADTGELFF
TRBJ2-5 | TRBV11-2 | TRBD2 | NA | TGTGCCAGCAGCCCGCCCGGGGGGGGCCGCCGTGAGACCCAGTACTTC | CASSPPGGGRRETQYF